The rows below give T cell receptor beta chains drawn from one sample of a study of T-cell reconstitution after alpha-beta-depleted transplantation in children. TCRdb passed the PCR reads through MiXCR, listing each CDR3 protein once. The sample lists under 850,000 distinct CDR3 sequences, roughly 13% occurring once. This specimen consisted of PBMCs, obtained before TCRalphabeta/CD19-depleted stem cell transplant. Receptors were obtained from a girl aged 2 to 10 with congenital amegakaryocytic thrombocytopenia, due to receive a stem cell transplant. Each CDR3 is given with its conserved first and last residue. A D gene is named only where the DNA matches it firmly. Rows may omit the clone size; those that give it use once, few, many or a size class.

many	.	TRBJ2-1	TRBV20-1	CSAERDEQFF	TGCAGTGCTGAAAGGGATGAGCAGTTCTTC
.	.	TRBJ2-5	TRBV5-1	CASSLSEGPQETQYF	TGCGCCAGCAGCTTGTCTGAAGGGCCTCAAGAGACCCAGTACTTC
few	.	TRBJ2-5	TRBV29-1	CTFLPQARRIETQYF	TGCACCTTCTTACCACAGGCTCGGAGGATAGAGACCCAGTACTTC
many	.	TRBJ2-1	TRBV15	CATSAPGPLGYNEQFF	TGTGCCACCAGCGCGCCCGGGCCCCTTGGGTACAATGAGCAGTTCTTC
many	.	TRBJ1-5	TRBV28	CASSPPGPVPPQHF	TGTGCCAGCAGCCCCCCGGGCCCAGTCCCGCCCCAGCATTTT
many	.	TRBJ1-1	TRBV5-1	CATWKDPTEAFF	TGCGCCACTTGGAAGGACCCCACTGAAGCTTTCTTT
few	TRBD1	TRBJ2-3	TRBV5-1	CASRQTPGQGAEDTQYF	TGCGCCAGCAGGCAAACCCCGGGACAGGGGGCAGAGGATACGCAGTATTTT
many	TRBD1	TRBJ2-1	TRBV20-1	CSARDRGTGGYNEQFF	TGCAGTGCTAGAGATCGGGGGACAGGGGGTTACAATGAGCAGTTCTTC
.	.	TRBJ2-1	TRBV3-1	CASSQGGFLGTGALEQFF	TGTGCCAGCAGCCAAGGGGGCTTCCTTGGGACGGGGGCTTTGGAGCAGTTCTTC
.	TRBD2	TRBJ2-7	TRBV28	CASSLRTSGNRYEQYF	TGTGCCAGCAGTTTGAGGACTAGCGGGAATCGCTACGAGCAGTACTTC
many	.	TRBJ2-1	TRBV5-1	CASSLVGGLRYNEQFF	TGCGCCAGCAGCTTGGTAGGGGGTCTTAGGTACAATGAGCAGTTCTTC
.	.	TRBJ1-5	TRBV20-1	CSARDFGNSNQPQHF	TGCAGTGCTAGAGATTTTGGGAATAGCAATCAGCCCCAGCATTTT
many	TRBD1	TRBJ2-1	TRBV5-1	CASSPGQGGLEQFF	TGCGCCAGCAGTCCGGGACAGGGTGGCCTTGAGCAGTTCTTC
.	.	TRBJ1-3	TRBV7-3	CASSWGPGGGNTIYF	TGTGCCAGCAGCTGGGGTCCCGGAGGAGGAAACACCATATATTTT
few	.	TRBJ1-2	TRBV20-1	CRPEPGTDGYTF	TGCAGGCCGGAGCCGGGGACCGATGGCTACACCTTC
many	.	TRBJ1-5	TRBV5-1	CASSRGVVKEQEEDQPQHF	TGCGCCAGCAGCCGAGGCGTAGTTAAAGAACAGGAAGAGGATCAGCCCCAGCATTTT
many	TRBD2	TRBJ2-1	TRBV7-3	CASSLTLSGRRNEQFF	TGTGCCAGCAGCTTAACCCTTAGCGGGAGACGAAATGAGCAGTTCTTC
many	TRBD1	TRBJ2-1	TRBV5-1	CASSLEGDRSVEQFF	TGCGCCAGCAGCTTGGAAGGGGACAGATCGGTTGAGCAGTTCTTC
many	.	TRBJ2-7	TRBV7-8	CASSSHPSYEQYF	TGTGCCAGCAGCTCCCACCCCTCCTACGAGCAGTACTTC
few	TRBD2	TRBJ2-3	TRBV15	CATRRTSGTDTQYF	TGTGCCACCAGACGGACTAGCGGCACAGATACGCAGTATTTT
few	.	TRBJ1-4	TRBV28	CASSGPQGTNEKLFF	TGTGCCAGCAGTGGTCCACAGGGAACAAATGAAAAACTGTTTTTT
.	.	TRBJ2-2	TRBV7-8	CASSLAGLKTANTGELFF	TGTGCCAGCAGCTTAGCGGGACTCAAGACGGCGAACACCGGGGAGCTGTTTTTT
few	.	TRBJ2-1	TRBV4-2	CASTHKYNEQFF	TGTGCCAGCACCCACAAATACAATGAGCAGTTCTTC
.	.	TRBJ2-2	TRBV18	CASSPVKFTGELFF	TGTGCCAGCTCACCAGTGAAATTTACCGGGGAGCTGTTTTTT
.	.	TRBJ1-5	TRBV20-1	CSATPGGYSNQPQHF	TGCAGTGCTACCCCGGGCGGTTATAGCAATCAGCCCCAGCATTTT
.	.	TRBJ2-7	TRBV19	CASSPAVPYEQYF	TGTGCCAGTTCGCCGGCTGTCCCCTACGAGCAGTACTTC
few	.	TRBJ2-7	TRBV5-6	CASSLDLETYEQYF	TGTGCCAGCAGCTTGGATCTTGAAACCTACGAGCAGTACTTC
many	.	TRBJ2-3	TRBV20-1	CSAGVRDTQYF	TGCAGTGCAGGAGTTCGAGATACGCAGTATTTT
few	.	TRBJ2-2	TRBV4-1	CASSLESLVVGELFF	TGCGCCAGCAGCCTCGAATCCCTAGTTGTCGGGGAGCTGTTTTTT
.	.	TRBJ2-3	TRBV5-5	CASSRVLASRDGDTQYF	TGTGCCAGCAGCCGGGTACTGGCCAGCCGTGACGGAGATACGCAGTATTTT
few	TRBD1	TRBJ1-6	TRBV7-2	CASSLGQKYSPLHF	TGTGCCAGCAGCTTGGGACAGAAATATTCACCCCTCCACTTT
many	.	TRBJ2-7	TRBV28	CASRRDPGYEQYF	TGTGCCAGTAGGAGGGATCCGGGCTACGAGCAGTACTTC
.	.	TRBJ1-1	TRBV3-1	CASSQDTNTEAFF	TGTGCCAGCAGCCAAGATACGAACACTGAAGCTTTCTTT
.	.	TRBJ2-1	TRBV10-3	CAISESGETRDEQFF	TGTGCCATCAGTGAGTCGGGGGAGACAAGAGATGAGCAGTTCTTC
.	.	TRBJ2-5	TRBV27	CASSYGTPIQETQYF	TGTGCCAGCAGTTACGGGACTCCGATTCAAGAGACCCAGTACTTC
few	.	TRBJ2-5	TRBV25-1	CASSYNGGRRNTQETQYF	TGTGCCAGCAGTTATAATGGTGGCAGACGTAACACACAAGAGACCCAGTACTTC
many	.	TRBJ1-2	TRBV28	CASSFSSRSFGYTF	TGTGCCAGCAGTTTCTCAAGTCGTTCCTTTGGCTACACCTTC
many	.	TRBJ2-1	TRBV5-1	CASSLGHNEQFF	TGTGCCAGCAGTTTGGGGCACAATGAGCAGTTCTTC
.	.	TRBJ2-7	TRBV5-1	CASSSDHSSYEQYF	TGCGCCAGCAGCTCGGATCATTCCTCCTACGAGCAGTACTTC
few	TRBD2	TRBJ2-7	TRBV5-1	CASSLAPSGNSYEQYF	TGCGCCAGCAGCCTTGCTCCTAGCGGGAACTCCTACGAGCAGTACTTC
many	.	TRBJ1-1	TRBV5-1	CASSLSTQMNTEAFF	TGCGCCAGCAGCTTATCAACTCAAATGAACACTGAAGCTTTCTTT
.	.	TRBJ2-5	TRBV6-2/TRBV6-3	CASRPLEGVLGTQYF	TGTGCCAGCAGACCGTTAGAAGGGGTTTTGGGGACCCAGTACTTC
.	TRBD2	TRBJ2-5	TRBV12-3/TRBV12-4	CASTRTSLQTQYF	TGTGCCAGCACCCGGACTAGCCTACAGACCCAGTACTTC
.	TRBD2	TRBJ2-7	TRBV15	CATSSQRSGRFHEQYF	TGTGCCACCAGCAGCCAACGTAGCGGGAGGTTCCACGAGCAGTACTTC
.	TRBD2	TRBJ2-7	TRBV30	CAWGLAGSYEQYF	TGTGCCTGGGGACTAGCGGGATCCTACGAGCAGTACTTC
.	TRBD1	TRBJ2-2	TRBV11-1	CASVGTGKNTGELFF	TGTGCCAGCGTCGGGACAGGGAAGAACACCGGGGAGCTGTTTTTT
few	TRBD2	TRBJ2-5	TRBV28	CASSFIPRAGDRETQYF	TGTGCCAGCAGTTTTATCCCACGGGCGGGAGATAGGGAGACCCAGTACTTC
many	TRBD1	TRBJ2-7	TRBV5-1	CASGTGREYEQYF	TGCGCCAGCGGGACAGGTCGGGAGTACGAGCAGTACTTC
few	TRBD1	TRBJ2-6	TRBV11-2	CASSLIGTGWSGANVLTF	TGTGCCAGCAGCTTAATCGGGACAGGGTGGTCTGGGGCCAACGTCCTGACTTTC
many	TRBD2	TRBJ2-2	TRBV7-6	CASSLEASGKNTGELFF	TGTGCCAGCAGCTTAGAAGCTAGCGGGAAAAACACCGGGGAGCTGTTTTTT
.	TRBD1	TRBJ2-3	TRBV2	CASSTPITGVGDTQYF	TGTGCCAGCAGTACCCCGATTACAGGGGTCGGTGATACGCAGTATTTT
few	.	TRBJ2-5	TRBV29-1	CSVEDGAGPETQYF	TGCAGCGTTGAAGACGGGGCAGGCCCAGAGACCCAGTACTTC
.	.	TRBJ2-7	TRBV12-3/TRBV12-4	CASSFARGIYEQYF	TGTGCCAGCAGTTTTGCCCGCGGGATCTACGAGCAGTACTTC
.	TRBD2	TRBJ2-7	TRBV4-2	CASSQEGTSSHEQYF	TGTGCCAGCAGCCAAGAGGGGACTAGCTCGCACGAGCAGTACTTC
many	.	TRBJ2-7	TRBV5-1	CASSQTPGLRSYEQYF	TGCGCCAGCAGCCAAACCCCGGGACTCCGTTCCTACGAGCAGTACTTC
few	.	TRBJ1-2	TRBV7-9	CASSPGINYGYTF	TGTGCCAGCAGCCCGGGGATTAACTATGGCTACACCTTC
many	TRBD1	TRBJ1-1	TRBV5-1	CASSLGQGDGTEAFF	TGCGCCAGCAGCCTAGGACAGGGGGACGGTACTGAAGCTTTCTTT
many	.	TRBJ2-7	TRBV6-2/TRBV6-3	CASSSLKRDEQYF	TGTGCCAGCAGTTCCCTTAAGCGGGACGAGCAGTACTTC
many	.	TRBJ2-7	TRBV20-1	CSALDTKDNEQYF	TGCAGTGCTTTGGACACGAAAGACAACGAGCAGTACTTC
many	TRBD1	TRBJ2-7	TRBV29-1	CSVEGTGNDYEQYF	TGCAGCGTCGAAGGGACAGGGAATGACTACGAGCAGTACTTC